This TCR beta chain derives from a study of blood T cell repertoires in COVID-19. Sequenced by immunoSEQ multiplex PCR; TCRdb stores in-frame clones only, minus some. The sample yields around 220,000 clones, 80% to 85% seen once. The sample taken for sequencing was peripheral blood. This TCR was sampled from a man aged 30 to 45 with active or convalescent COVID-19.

CDR3 sequence: CASSPPEGTQYF. Here the CDR3 DNA reads TGTGCCAGTAGCCCTCCCGAGGGTACGCAGTATTTT. V and J are TRBV19 and TRBJ2-3, with D possibly TRBD2 on 5 matching bases. The V end was cut by 6 bases, the J end by 8 bases, with 12 bases between. Germline CDR1 LNHDA, CDR2 SQIVND (reference sequence). The CDR3 totals 12 residues.